The 21 T cell receptor beta chains below all came from one sample that was sequenced in a study of control samples from healthy donors and cancer patients. Method: immunoSEQ multiplex PCR; TCRdb's copy keeps in-frame clones and lacks some. The sample records approximately 160,000 clones, roughly nine tenths being singletons. Material: blood. The receptor set was obtained from a woman in her 30s in good health.

The J gene is TRBJ1-1, the V gene TRBV6-6; possibly TRBD1 for D (5 bases). Germline values: CDR1 MNHNY, CDR2 SVGAGI (reference sequence). The CDR3 has 11 residues. The ends were cut back, 8 bases at V and 9 bases at J, with 13 bases in the middle. CDR3 residues: CASVLGVKAFF. The CDR3 DNA reads TGTGCCAGCGTGCTAGGGGTCAAAGCTTTCTTT.

This chain uses TRBV4-3 with TRBJ2-3, with TRBD1 matching 8 bases. V lost 3 bases, J lost 2 bases, and 10 bases stayed unmatched. The CDR3 runs to 17 residues. Germline V CDR1 and CDR2: LGHNA, YSLEER. CDR3 DNA: TGCGCCAGCAGCCAGGCTACCGGGACAGGACCCACAGATACGCAGTATTTT. Translated, it gives CASSQATGTGPTDTQYF.

This clone has a single count. This sequence joins TRBV7-9 and TRBJ2-7, with a tentative D call TRBD1 (5 bases). The germline V gene encodes CDR1 SEHNR and CDR2 FQNEAQ (reference sequence). The CDR3 loop spans 12 amino acids. Trimming pared 1 base from V and 5 bases from J, leaving 6 bases between. The DNA of the CDR3 is TGTGCCAGCAGCTTAGGGACAAACGAGCAGTACTTC. Its translation: CASSLGTNEQYF.

This chain links TRBV7-2 with TRBJ1-4, with TRBD1 identical over 8 bases. The length of the CDR3 is 14 residues. V lost 5 bases to trimming and J lost 8 bases; unmatched junction nucleotides: 7. CDR1 is SGHTA and CDR2 is FQGNSA in the germline V gene. CDR3 region: CASSPTGVQEKLFF. CDR3 in DNA: TGTGCCAGCAGCCCGACAGGGGTGCAAGAAAAACTGTTTTTT.

This clone was counted between two and nine times. The chain joins TRBV12-5 to TRBJ1-5, with D maybe TRBD1 (5 bases). V lost 0 bases and J lost 2, with 17 bases in between. CDR1 and CDR2 from the germline V gene are LGHNT and FRNRAP. This CDR3 region has 18 residues. The CDR3 reads CASGLVDSTVGGNQPQHF. In nucleotides, the CDR3 is TGTGCTAGTGGTTTGGTGGACTCGACTGTGGGGGGCAATCAGCCCCAGCATTTT.

This chain links TRBV7-9 with TRBJ2-5; 8 positions match TRBD1. This CDR3 has 13 amino acids. The J segment lost 5 bases and the V segment lost 5 bases, leaving 4 bases of the junction unmatched. Germline CDR1 reads SEHNR; CDR2 reads FQNEAQ (reference sequence). The chain's CDR3 is CASSPRGPETQYF. The CDR3 DNA reads TGTGCCAGCAGCCCCAGGGGGCCTGAGACCCAGTACTTC.

V is TRBV3-1 (or the pseudogene TRBV3-2) and J is TRBJ2-7; 14 bases line up with TRBD2. The CDR3 length is 16 residues. V dropped 4 bases and J dropped 7; count of bases not matched to a gene: 9. From germline, CDR1 is LGHDT and CDR2 YNNKEL (reference sequence). In DNA form, the CDR3 reads TGTGCCAGCAGCCTTTGGGGGACTAGCGGGAGCTGGGAGCAGTACTTC. Its protein is CASSLWGTSGSWEQYF.

The rearrangement joins TRBV7-9 to TRBJ2-5; 10 nucleotides match TRBD2. The germline V gene encodes CDR1 SEHNR and CDR2 FQNEAQ (reference sequence). The J segment lost 1 base and the V segment lost 5 bases, leaving 10 bases of the junction unmatched. CDR3 length equals 17 residues. The CDR3 sequence is CASSKGGTSDFQETQYF. As DNA, the CDR3 is TGTGCCAGCAGCAAGGGGGGGACTAGCGATTTCCAAGAGACCCAGTACTTC.

The V and J genes are TRBV18 and TRBJ2-7; TRBD2 matches at 13 bases. This CDR3 region has 16 residues. The germline V gene encodes CDR1 KGHSH and CDR2 LQKENI. J lost 1 base, V lost 3 bases, and 3 bases had no gene match. The DNA of the CDR3 is TGTGCCAGCTCACCGCCGACTAGCGGGGGGTCCTACGAGCAGTACTTC. Its protein product is CASSPPTSGGSYEQYF.

This rearrangement joins TRBV19 to TRBJ2-3, with D tentatively TRBD1 or TRBD2 (5 bases each). V gave up 8 bases and J gave up 0 bases, with 15 bases separating them. CDR1 LNHDA and CDR2 SQIVND come from the germline V gene (reference sequence). CDR3 length equals 15 residues. CDR3 protein: CASDSEGMSTDTQYF. CDR3 sequence (DNA): TGTGCCAGTGACAGTGAGGGGATGAGCACAGATACGCAGTATTTT. The full variable domain, rest sourced from reference TRBV19 and TRBJ2-3, is DGGITQSPKYLFRKEGQNVTLSCEQNLNHDAMYWYRQDPGQGLRLIYYSQIVNDFQKGDIAEGYSVSREKKESFPLTVTSAQKNPTAFYLCASDSEGMSTDTQYFGPGTRLTVL.

The CDR3 region has the DNA TGCGCCAGCAGTCATCCGAGTCGTCTGGGCCCCTATGGCTACACCTTC. Residues: CASSHPSRLGPYGYTF. J is TRBJ1-2 and V is TRBV23-1; D is unclear. TRBV23-1 belongs to the ORF category, with a function that is uncertain. Trimming stripped 3 bases from V and 4 bases from J, with 18 bases between. The length of the CDR3 is 16 residues.

The genes are TRBV9 and TRBJ2-6, with D hard to call. V lost 6 bases to trimming and J lost 4 bases, with 5 bases between them. Germline V gene lookup returns CDR1 SGDLS and CDR2 YYNGEE. This CDR3 contains 12 residues. The DNA for the CDR3 is TGTGCCAGCACCCGCGGGGCCAACGTCCTGACTTTC. Its translation is CASTRGANVLTF. Complete variable domain (other parts from reference TRBV9 and TRBJ2-6): DSGVTQTPKHLITATGQRVTLRCSPRSGDLSVYWYQQSLDQGLQFLIQYYNGEERAKGNILERFSAQQFPDLHSELNLSSLELGDSALYFCASTRGANVLTFGAGSRLTVL.

This clone was picked up one time. The V and J genes are TRBV9 and TRBJ2-1, with D possibly TRBD2 on 5 matching bases. Germline CDR1 and CDR2: SGDLS and YYNGEE. This CDR3 spans 15 amino acids. V lost 0 bases and J 6 bases, leaving 13 bases between the germline ends. CDR3 nucleotide sequence: TGTGCCAGCAGCGTAGGGTCGGTCAGCGGCAATGAGCAGTTCTTC. It encodes CASSVGSVSGNEQFF.

V gene TRBV27 combines with J gene TRBJ1-4, with no clear D. V dropped 9 bases and J dropped 0 bases, with 11 bases sitting between them. The CDR3 is made up of 14 amino acids. Germline V gives CDR1 MNHEY, CDR2 SMNVEV (reference sequence). DNA for the CDR3: TGTGCCAGTAGCGGAACGGCAACTAATGAAAAACTGTTTTTT. This gives the protein CASSGTATNEKLFF.

In the case of this clone: At one of its ends the junction is not consistent with the germline gene, which may arise from a read error. The gene calls are TRBV7-7 and TRBJ2-1, with 11 bases matching TRBD2. The germline V gene encodes CDR1 SSHAT and CDR2 FNYEAQ (reference sequence). The CDR3 is made up of 15 amino acids. The CDR3 loop is CASSLGLAGSYEQFF. The CDR3, as DNA: TGTGCTAGCAGCTTAGGACTAGCGGGTTCGTATGAGCAGTTCTTC.

This chain uses TRBV27 with TRBJ2-2; TRBD2 aligns across 9 bases. V shed 3 bases and J 7 bases; nucleotides not matched to a gene: 6. CDR3 size: 15 residues. CDR1 is MNHEY and CDR2 is SMNVEV in the germline V gene (reference sequence). As DNA, the CDR3 is TGTGCCAGCAGTTTTTTAGCGGGAGATATCGGGGAGCTGTTTTTT. Translating gives CASSFLAGDIGELFF.

The chain is built from TRBV14 and TRBJ2-7, with D maybe TRBD2 (6 bases). There are 16 residues in the CDR3. The V end was cut by 3 bases, the J end by 0 bases, with 15 bases between. Looked up from germline, CDR1 is SGHDN and CDR2 is FVKESK. The CDR3 DNA follows: TGTGCCAGCAGCCACTACCCCATAGCGGTCTCCTACGAGCAGTACTTC. Residues: CASSHYPIAVSYEQYF.

This chain links TRBV7-3 with TRBJ2-7; tentative D call: TRBD1 (6 bases). Germline V lookup: CDR1 SGHTA, CDR2 FQGTGA. V was trimmed by 5 bases and J by 4 bases, leaving 12 bases between them. The CDR3 is 13 residues long. The CDR3 nucleotides read TGTGCCAGCAGCCAGTTTCAGGGGTACGAGCAGTACTTC. The encoded protein is CASSQFQGYEQYF.

The V call is TRBV24-1, the J call TRBJ2-5, with a possible D match to TRBD1 (6 bases). This CDR3 comprises 13 residues. Deletions cut 5 bases from V and 5 bases from J, with 11 bases between. CDR1 is KGHDR, CDR2 SFDVKD, per germline. DNA of the CDR3: TGTGCCACCAGTGGGGCAGGGGCGGAGACCCAGTACTTC. Encoded protein: CATSGAGAETQYF.

The chain links TRBV28 to TRBJ2-2; D is possibly TRBD1 (5 bases). Germline lookup yields CDR1 MDHEN and CDR2 SYDVKM. CDR3 length equals 17 residues. V lost 3 bases and J lost 2, with 16 bases in between. Written as DNA, the CDR3 is TGTGCCAGCAGTTTGCCCTCTGGGCGGACAAACACCGGGGAGCTGTTTTTT. Its translation is CASSLPSGRTNTGELFF.

The chain uses TRBV10-2 and TRBJ2-3, with 9 positions matching TRBD2. The trim removed 10 bases at V and 2 bases at J, leaving 10 bases unmatched. CDR3 size: 15 residues. Germline V gene lookup returns CDR1 WSHSY and CDR2 SAAADI. The CDR3 sequence is CATRGLAGTTDTQYF. The CDR3 DNA reads as TGCGCCACCCGTGGGCTAGCGGGGACCACAGATACGCAGTATTTT.